These T cell receptor beta chains were read from a single sample in a study of T cell responses to AZD1222 COVID-19 vaccine. Clones were read by immunoSEQ multiplex PCR, and TCRdb kept only the in-frame ones, dropping some. Counted here are about 110,000 clones, roughly 82% occurring once; the ten biggest clones make up approximately 5%. The input for sequencing was peripheral blood, taken on day 0 of AZD1222 vaccination. These receptors all stem from an adult in good health. The CDR3 runs from the conserved cysteine through the conserved F or W. Fields, in order: J gene, D gene, V gene, clone size, CDR3 protein, CDR3 DNA. D genes are given only for firm matches. Only some rows state a clone size, as once, few, many or a class for expanded clones.

j_gene: TRBJ2-5; d_gene: -; v_gene: TRBV7-2; abundance: -; CDR3aa: CASSLVGYQETQYF; CDR3nt: TGTGCCAGCAGCTTAGTCGGGTACCAAGAGACCCAGTACTTC
j_gene: TRBJ1-2; d_gene: TRBD1; v_gene: TRBV7-9; abundance: -; CDR3aa: CASSLGQGAYGYTF; CDR3nt: TGTGCCAGCAGCTTGGGACAGGGGGCTTATGGCTACACCTTC
j_gene: TRBJ1-2; d_gene: TRBD1; v_gene: TRBV23-1; abundance: -; CDR3aa: CASSQSRTGEYGYTF; CDR3nt: TGCGCCAGCAGTCAATCCCGGACAGGGGAGTATGGCTACACCTTC
j_gene: TRBJ1-1; d_gene: -; v_gene: TRBV12-1; abundance: -; CDR3aa: CASSWGPTSGNTEAFF; CDR3nt: TGTGCCAGCAGCTGGGGACCGACCTCGGGGAACACTGAAGCTTTCTTT
j_gene: TRBJ2-3; d_gene: -; v_gene: TRBV18; abundance: -; CDR3aa: CASSPFARGASSTDTQYF; CDR3nt: TGTGCCAGCTCCCCCTTCGCTAGGGGGGCTTCTAGCACAGATACGCAGTATTTT
j_gene: TRBJ2-1; d_gene: TRBD1; v_gene: TRBV28; abundance: few; CDR3aa: CASSFGWDRRYNEQFF; CDR3nt: TGTGCCAGCAGTTTTGGCTGGGACAGGAGATACAATGAGCAGTTCTTC
j_gene: TRBJ2-1; d_gene: -; v_gene: TRBV6-2/TRBV6-3; abundance: -; CDR3aa: CASSYDRYNEQFF; CDR3nt: TGTGCCAGCAGTTACGACCGATACAATGAGCAGTTCTTC
j_gene: TRBJ2-5; d_gene: -; v_gene: TRBV25-1; abundance: -; CDR3aa: CASSSRVGETQYF; CDR3nt: TGTGCCAGCAGTTCGAGGGTCGGGGAGACCCAGTACTTC
j_gene: TRBJ2-1; d_gene: -; v_gene: TRBV7-9; abundance: few; CDR3aa: CASSLGTGRYNEQFF; CDR3nt: TGTGCCAGCAGCTTGGGCACAGGGCGGTACAATGAGCAGTTCTTC
j_gene: TRBJ2-5; d_gene: -; v_gene: TRBV3-1/TRBV3-2; abundance: -; CDR3aa: CASSQLQVGRSREETQYF; CDR3nt: TGTGCCAGCAGCCAACTTCAAGTTGGACGTTCGAGAGAAGAGACCCAGTACTTC
j_gene: TRBJ1-2; d_gene: TRBD1; v_gene: TRBV6-1; abundance: -; CDR3aa: CASSAGTGGWNYGYTF; CDR3nt: TGTGCCAGCAGTGCAGGGACAGGGGGATGGAACTATGGCTACACCTTC
j_gene: TRBJ1-1; d_gene: -; v_gene: TRBV10-1; abundance: -; CDR3aa: CASRSRPTEAFF; CDR3nt: TGCGCCAGCAGGTCCAGACCGACTGAAGCTTTCTTT
j_gene: TRBJ1-6; d_gene: -; v_gene: TRBV6-4; abundance: -; CDR3aa: CASSLGLGSPLHF; CDR3nt: TGTGCCAGCAGTCTGGGGCTCGGGTCACCCCTCCACTTT
j_gene: TRBJ1-5; d_gene: -; v_gene: TRBV2; abundance: few; CDR3aa: CASSEATIQPQHF; CDR3nt: TGTGCCAGCAGTGAAGCTACTATTCAGCCCCAGCATTTT
j_gene: TRBJ1-1; d_gene: -; v_gene: TRBV7-2; abundance: -; CDR3aa: CASSLDFWGTRTEAFF; CDR3nt: TGTGCCAGCAGCTTAGACTTCTGGGGGACTAGGACTGAAGCTTTCTTT
j_gene: TRBJ1-3; d_gene: -; v_gene: TRBV15; abundance: -; CDR3aa: CATSRDRGAGNTIYF; CDR3nt: TGTGCCACCAGCAGAGACAGGGGCGCTGGAAACACCATATATTTT